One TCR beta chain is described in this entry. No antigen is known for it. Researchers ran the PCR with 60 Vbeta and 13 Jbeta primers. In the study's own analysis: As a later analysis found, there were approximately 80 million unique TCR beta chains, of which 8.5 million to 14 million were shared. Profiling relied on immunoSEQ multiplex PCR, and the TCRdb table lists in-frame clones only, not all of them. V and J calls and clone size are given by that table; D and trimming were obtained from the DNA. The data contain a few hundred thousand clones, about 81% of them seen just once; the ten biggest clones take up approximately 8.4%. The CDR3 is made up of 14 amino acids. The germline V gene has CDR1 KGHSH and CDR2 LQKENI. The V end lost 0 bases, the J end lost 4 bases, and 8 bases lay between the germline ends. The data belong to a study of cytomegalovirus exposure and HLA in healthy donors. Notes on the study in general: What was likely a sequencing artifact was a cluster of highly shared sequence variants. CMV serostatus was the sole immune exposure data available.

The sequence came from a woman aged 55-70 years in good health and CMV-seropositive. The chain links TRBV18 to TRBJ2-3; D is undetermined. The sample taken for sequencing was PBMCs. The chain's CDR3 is CASSPPADSDTQYF. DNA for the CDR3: TGTGCCAGCTCACCACCGGCGGATTCAGATACGCAGTATTTT.